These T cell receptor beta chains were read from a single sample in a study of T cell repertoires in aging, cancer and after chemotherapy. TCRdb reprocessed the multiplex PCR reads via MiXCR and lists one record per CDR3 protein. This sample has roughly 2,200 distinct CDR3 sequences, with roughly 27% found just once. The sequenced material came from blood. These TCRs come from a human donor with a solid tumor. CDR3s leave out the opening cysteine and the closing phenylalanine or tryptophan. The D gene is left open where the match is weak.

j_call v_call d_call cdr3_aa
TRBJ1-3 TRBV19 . ASITSRGRTGNTIY
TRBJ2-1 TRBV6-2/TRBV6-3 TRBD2 ASSYSRSGTSGRSSYNEQF
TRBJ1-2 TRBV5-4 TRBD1 ASSTGPGALTGANYGYT
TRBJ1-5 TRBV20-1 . SARVGGSQPQH
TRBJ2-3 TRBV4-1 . ASSHRVSSRDTQY
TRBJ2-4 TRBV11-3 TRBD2 ATSWTSGGGNIQY
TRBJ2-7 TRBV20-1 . SATPDPYEQY
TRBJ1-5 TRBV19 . ASSRGHSNQPQH
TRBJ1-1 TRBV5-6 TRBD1 ASSTGDRGAEAF
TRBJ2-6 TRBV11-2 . ASSLEDIGANVLT
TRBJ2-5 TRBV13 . ASSFPAEQETQY
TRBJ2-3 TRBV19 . ASKWASTDTQY
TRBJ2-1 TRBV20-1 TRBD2 SARDASGTNEQF
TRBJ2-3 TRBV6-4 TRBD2 ASSPRSGGGTDTQY
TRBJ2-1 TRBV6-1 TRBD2 ASRLAGGRGEQF
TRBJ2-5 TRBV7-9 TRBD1 ASSLALGDREKTQY
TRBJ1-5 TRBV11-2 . ASSQVSRSNQPQH
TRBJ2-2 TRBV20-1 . SAGRTPVGAGELF
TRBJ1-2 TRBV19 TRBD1 ASSPSDGDRVAGGYT
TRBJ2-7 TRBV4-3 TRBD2 ASSQVAGKPSYEQY
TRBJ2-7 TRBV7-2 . ASSPVVSSYEQY
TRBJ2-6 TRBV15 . ATSFGSGANVLT
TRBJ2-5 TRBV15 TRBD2 ATRGTSGSGETQY
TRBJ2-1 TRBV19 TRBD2 ASSIRGAGGYYNEQF
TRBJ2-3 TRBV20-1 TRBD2 SAKGLAEYQY
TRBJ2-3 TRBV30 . AWSQAPLDTQY
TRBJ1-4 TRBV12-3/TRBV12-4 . ASSSGSEREEKLF
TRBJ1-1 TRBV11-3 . ASSSLENTEAF
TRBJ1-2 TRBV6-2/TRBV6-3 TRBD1 ASSQPGQINYGYT
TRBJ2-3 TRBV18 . ASSPSYSAPDTQY
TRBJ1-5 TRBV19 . ASSTPGPYQPQH
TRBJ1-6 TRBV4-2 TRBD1 ASSQEDRESSPLH
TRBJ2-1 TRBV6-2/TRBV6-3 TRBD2 ASSYLSGRDYNKQF
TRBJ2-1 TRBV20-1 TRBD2 SAPSASGGGNEQF
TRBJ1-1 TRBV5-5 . ASSWGLGARGEAF
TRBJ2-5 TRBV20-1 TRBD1 SSGRGTVGQETQY
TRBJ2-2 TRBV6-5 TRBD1 ASSYRTGAGGELF
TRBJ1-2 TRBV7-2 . ASSHAVAASDGYT
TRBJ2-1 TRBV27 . ASSSVLGQYNEQF
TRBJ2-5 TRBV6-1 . ASTLGGLQETQY
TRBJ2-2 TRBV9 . ASSVAGSVGELF
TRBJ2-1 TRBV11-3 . ASSDLANRDSAKV
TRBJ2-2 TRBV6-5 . ASSPDSPGELF
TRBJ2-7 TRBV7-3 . ASSLLPRRKYEQY
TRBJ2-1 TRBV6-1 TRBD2 ASSATSGGNEQF
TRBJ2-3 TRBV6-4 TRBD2 ASSEASGGGDTQY
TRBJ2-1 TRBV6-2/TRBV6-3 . ASSRWTASSYNEQF
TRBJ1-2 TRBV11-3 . ASSEGGGRGSYGYT
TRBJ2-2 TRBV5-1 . ASSLWDTPHTGELF
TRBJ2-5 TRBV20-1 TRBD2 SAMGPGEGGETQY
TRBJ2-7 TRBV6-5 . ASSEGQGTYEQY
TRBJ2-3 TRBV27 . ASSLTESRADTQY
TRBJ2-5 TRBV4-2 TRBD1 ASSQGQGMGETQY